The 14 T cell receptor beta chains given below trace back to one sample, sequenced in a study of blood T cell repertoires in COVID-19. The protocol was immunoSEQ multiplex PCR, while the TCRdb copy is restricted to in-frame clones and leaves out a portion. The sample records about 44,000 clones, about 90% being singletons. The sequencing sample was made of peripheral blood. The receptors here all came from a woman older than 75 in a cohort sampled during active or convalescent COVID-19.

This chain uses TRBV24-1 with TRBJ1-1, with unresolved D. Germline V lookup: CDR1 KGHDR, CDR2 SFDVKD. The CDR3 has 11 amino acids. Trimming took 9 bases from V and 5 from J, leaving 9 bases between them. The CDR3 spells CATSRGTEAFF. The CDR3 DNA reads TGTGCCACCTCTAGAGGTACTGAAGCTTTCTTT.

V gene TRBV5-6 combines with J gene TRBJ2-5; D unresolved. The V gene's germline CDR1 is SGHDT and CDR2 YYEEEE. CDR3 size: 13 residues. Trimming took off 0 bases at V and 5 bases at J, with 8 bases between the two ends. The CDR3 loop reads CASSLAPRETQYF. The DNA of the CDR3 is TGTGCCAGCAGCTTGGCCCCCCGGGAGACCCAGTACTTC.

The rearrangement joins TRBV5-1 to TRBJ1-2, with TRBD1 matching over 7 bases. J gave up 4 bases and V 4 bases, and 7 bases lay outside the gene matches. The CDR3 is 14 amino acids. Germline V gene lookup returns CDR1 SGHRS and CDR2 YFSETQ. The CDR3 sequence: CASSDGQEVYGYTF. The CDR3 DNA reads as TGCGCCAGCAGCGACGGACAGGAGGTCTATGGCTACACCTTC.

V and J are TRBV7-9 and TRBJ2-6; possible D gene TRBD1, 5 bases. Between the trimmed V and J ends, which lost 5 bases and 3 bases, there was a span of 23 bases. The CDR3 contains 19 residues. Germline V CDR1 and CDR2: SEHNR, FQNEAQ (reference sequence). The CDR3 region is CASSQTRRAQSGGANVLTF. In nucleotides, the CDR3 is TGTGCCAGCAGCCAGACGCGCAGGGCTCAATCCGGTGGGGCCAACGTCCTGACTTTC.

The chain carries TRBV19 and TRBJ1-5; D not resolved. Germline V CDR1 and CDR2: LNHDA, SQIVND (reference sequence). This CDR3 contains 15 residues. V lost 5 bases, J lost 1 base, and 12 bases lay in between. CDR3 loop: CASSGLIQSNQPQHF. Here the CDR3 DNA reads TGTGCCAGTAGTGGACTCATCCAGAGCAATCAGCCCCAGCATTTT.

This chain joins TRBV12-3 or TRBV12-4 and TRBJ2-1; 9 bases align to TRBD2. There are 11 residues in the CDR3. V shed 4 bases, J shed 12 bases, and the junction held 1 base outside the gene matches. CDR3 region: CASSSGLAQFF. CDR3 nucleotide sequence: TGTGCCAGCAGTTCGGGACTAGCGCAGTTCTTC.

The CDR3 loop reads CASSLSYNEQFF. CDR3 nucleotide sequence: TGTGCCAGCAGTCTATCCTACAATGAGCAGTTCTTC. The V and J genes are TRBV12-3 or TRBV12-4 and TRBJ2-1; no clear D. This CDR3 has 12 residues. V was shortened by 5 bases and J by 1 base, with 3 bases between the two germline ends.

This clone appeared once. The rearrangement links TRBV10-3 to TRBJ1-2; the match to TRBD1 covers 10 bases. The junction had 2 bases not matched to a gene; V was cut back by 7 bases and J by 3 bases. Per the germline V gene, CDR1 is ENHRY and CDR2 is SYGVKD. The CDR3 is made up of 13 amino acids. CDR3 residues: CAITGQGDYGYTF. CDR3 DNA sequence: TGTGCCATCACCGGACAGGGGGACTATGGCTACACCTTC.

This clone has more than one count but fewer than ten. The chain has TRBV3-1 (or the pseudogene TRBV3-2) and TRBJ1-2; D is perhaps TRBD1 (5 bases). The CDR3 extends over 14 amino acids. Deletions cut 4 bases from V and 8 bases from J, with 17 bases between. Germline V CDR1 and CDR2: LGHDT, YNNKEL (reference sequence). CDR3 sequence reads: CASSPRLEGKGYTF. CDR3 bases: TGTGCCAGCAGCCCCCGTTTGGAGGGGAAAGGCTACACCTTC.

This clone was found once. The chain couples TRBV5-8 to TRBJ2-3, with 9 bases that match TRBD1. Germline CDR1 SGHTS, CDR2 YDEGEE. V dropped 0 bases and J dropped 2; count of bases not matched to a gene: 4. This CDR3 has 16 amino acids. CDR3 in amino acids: CASSLGGQGTTDTQYF. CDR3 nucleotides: TGTGCCAGCAGCTTGGGGGGACAGGGTACCACAGATACGCAGTATTTT.

The CDR3 nucleotides read TGTGCCAGCAGCTTCCCCCCGACTAGCCTTGGGTGGAATGAGCAGTTCTTC. Translating gives CASSFPPTSLGWNEQFF. V and J are TRBV11-2 and TRBJ2-1; the match to TRBD2 covers 7 bases. Trimming removed 3 bases from V and 7 bases from J; junction bases left unmatched: 15. Germline CDR1 SGHAT, CDR2 FQNNGV. This CDR3 spans 17 amino acids.

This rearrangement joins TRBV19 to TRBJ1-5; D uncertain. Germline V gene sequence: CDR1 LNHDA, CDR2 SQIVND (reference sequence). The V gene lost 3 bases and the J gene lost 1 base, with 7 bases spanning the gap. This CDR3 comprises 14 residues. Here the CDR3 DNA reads TGTGCCAGTAGTATCGGGGTGAGCAATCAGCCCCAGCATTTT. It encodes CASSIGVSNQPQHF. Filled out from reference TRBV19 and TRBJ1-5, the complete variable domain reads DGGITQSPKYLFRKEGQNVTLSCEQNLNHDAMYWYRQDPGQGLRLIYYSQIVNDFQKGDIAEGYSVSREKKESFPLTVTSAQKNPTAFYLCASSIGVSNQPQHFGDGTRLSIL.

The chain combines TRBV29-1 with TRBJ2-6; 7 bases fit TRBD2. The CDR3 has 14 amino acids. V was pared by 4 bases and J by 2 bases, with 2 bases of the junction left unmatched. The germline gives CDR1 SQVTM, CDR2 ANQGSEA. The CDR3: CSVGGGAGANVLTF. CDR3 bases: TGCAGCGTTGGGGGGGGTGCTGGGGCCAACGTCCTGACTTTC.

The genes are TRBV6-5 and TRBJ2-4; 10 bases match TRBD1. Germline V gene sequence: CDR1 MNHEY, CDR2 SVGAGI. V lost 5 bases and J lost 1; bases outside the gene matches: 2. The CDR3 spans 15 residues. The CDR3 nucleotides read TGTGCCAGCAGTCGGGACAGGGGCGCCAAAAACATTCAGTACTTC. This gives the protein CASSRDRGAKNIQYF.